This T cell receptor (beta chain) comes out of a study of cytomegalovirus exposure and HLA in healthy donors. Whole-study results and caveats: It was likely that a cluster of highly shared sequence variants was a sequencing artifact. The study labeled about 160 TCR beta chains cytomegalovirus-associated.

The PCR used 60 Vbeta and 13 Jbeta primers. The protocol was immunoSEQ multiplex PCR, while the TCRdb copy is restricted to in-frame clones and leaves out a portion. Among under 200,000 clones listed, roughly 73% were seen once. Concerning this clone: Its antigen is unidentified.

CDR3 length: 17 amino acids. Trimming cost V 6 bases and J 0 bases, with 21 bases left between them. The germline gives CDR1 SQVTM, CDR2 ANQGSEA. Specimen: PBMCs. V and J are TRBV29-1 and TRBJ2-1, with a weak D call TRBD1 (6 bases). This clonotype was obtained from a woman aged 25 to 39 in good health and CMV-seronegative. CDR3 coding DNA: TGCAGCGTACCCAGGGGAGACTTGCTGAGCTCCTACAATGAGCAGTTCTTC. Translated: CSVPRGDLLSSYNEQFF.